This record covers a single TCR beta chain. Its antigen is still unknown. TCRdb recomputed calls from the 5' RACE reads with MiXCR, one row per CDR3 protein. Among some 500,000 distinct CDR3 sequences listed, approximately 14% were seen once. These data come from a study of identical twins. Points from the study as a whole: Cord blood beta clonotypes present at high abundance carried fewer insertions; no such pattern appeared in memory repertoires.

The CDR3 length is 14 residues. The V and J ends lost 2 bases and 4 bases respectively, with 11 bases between them. Looked up from germline, CDR1 is SEHNR and CDR2 is FQNEAQ (reference sequence). These sequences were also reported in another study, on yellow fever vaccine responses in identical twins.

The sample comprised CD4+ T cells sorted from blood. The origin of this receptor is a woman aged 18 to 35 in good health. J is TRBJ1-1 and V is TRBV7-9, with D uncertain. The CDR3 here is CASSLSGSGTEAFF. CDR3 coding DNA: TGTGCCAGCAGCTTAAGTGGTTCCGGCACTGAAGCTTTCTTT.